This record covers a single TCR beta chain. PCR employed 60 Vbeta and 13 Jbeta primers. Sequencing used immunoSEQ multiplex PCR; TCRdb keeps in-frame clones, though not all of them. The specimen's table records roughly 120,000 clones. This record belongs to a study of cytomegalovirus exposure and HLA in healthy donors. This CDR3 has 13 amino acids. V shed 6 bases and J 7 bases; nucleotides not matched to a gene: 6. Germline V gene lookup returns CDR1 KGHSH and CDR2 LQKENI. V gene TRBV18 combines with J gene TRBJ2-1; 7 positions match TRBD2. The receptor was isolated from a man aged 35 to 55 in good health and CMV-seronegative. Sequencing was carried out using PBMCs. The CDR3 is CASSSGAGNEQFF. The DNA for the CDR3 is TGTGCCAGCTCGTCGGGAGCGGGAAATGAGCAGTTCTTC.